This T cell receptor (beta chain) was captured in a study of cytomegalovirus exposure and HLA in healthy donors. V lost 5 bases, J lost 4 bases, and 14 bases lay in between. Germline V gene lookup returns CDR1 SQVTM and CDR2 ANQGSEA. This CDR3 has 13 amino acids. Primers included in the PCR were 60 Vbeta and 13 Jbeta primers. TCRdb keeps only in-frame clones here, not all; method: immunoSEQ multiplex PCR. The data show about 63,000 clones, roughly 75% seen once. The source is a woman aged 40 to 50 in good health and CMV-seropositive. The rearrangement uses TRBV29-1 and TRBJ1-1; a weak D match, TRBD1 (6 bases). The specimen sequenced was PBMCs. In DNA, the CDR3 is TGCAGCGTTAGAACAGGGATGTCCACTGAAGCTTTCTTT. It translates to CSVRTGMSTEAFF.